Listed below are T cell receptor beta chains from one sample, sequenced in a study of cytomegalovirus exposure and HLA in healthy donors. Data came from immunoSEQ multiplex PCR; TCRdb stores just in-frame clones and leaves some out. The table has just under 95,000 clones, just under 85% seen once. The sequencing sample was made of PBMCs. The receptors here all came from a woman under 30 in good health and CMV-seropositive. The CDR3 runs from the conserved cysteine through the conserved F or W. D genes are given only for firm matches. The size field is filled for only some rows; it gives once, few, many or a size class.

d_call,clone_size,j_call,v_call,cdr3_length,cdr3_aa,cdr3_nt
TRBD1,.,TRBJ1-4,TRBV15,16,CATSTPGGGLCEKLFF,TGTGCCACCAGCACCCCAGGAGGGGGCTTGTGTGAAAAACTGTTTTTT
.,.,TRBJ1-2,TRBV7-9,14,CASSSPRENYGYTF,TGTGCCAGCAGCAGTCCACGGGAAAACTATGGCTACACCTTC
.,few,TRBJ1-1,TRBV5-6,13,CASSLAWGPEAFF,TGTGCCAGCAGCTTGGCCTGGGGCCCTGAAGCTTTCTTT
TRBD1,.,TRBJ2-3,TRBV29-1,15,CSVEGDRAFSDTQYF,TGCAGCGTTGAAGGGGACAGGGCTTTTTCTGATACGCAGTATTTT
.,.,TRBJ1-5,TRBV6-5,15,CASSKTGYSNQPQHF,TGTGCCAGCAGCAAGACGGGATATAGCAATCAGCCCCAGCATTTT
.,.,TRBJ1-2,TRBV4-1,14,CASSPPPGYYGYTF,TGCGCCAGCAGCCCTCCACCAGGTTACTATGGCTACACCTTC
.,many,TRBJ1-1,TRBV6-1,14,CASSKMGRNTEAFF,TGTGCCAGCAGCAAGATGGGGCGGAACACTGAAGCTTTCTTT
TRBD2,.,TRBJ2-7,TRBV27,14,CASSLGRGAYEQYF,TGTGCCAGCAGTTTGGGCCGGGGGGCCTACGAGCAGTACTTC
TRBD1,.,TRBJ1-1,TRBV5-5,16,CASSVDKGTVNTEAFF,TGTGCCAGCAGCGTAGACAAAGGGACAGTAAACACTGAAGCTTTCTTT
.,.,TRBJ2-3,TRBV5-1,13,CASSLGRSDTQYF,TGCGCCAGCAGCTTGGGTCGGTCCGATACGCAGTATTTT
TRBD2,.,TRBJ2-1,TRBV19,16,CASIASSGDPFGEQFF,TGTGCCAGTATCGCTTCTAGCGGCGATCCCTTTGGTGAGCAGTTCTTC
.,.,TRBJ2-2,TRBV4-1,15,CASSQARQDTGELFF,TGCGCCAGCAGCCAAGCGAGACAGGACACCGGGGAGCTGTTTTTT
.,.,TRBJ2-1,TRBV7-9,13,CASSLAGGKRQFF,TGTGCCAGCAGCTTAGCGGGGGGAAAAAGGCAGTTCTTC
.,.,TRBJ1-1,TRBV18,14,CASSPLTVDTEAFF,TGTGCCAGCTCACCACTGACAGTCGACACTGAAGCTTTCTTT
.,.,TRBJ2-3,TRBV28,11,CASIVGDTQYF,TGTGCCAGCATAGTCGGAGATACGCAGTATTTT
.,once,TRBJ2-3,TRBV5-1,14,CASSLDLSTDTQYF,TGCGCCAGCAGCTTGGACCTAAGCACAGATACGCAGTATTTT
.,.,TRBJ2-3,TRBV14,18,CASSPKINPNPYTDTQYF,TGTGCCAGCAGCCCAAAAATCAACCCCAACCCCTACACAGATACGCAGTATTTT
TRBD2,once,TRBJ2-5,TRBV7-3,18,CASSLGLAGGPFQETQYF,TGTGCCAGCAGCCTCGGACTAGCGGGGGGGCCGTTTCAAGAGACCCAGTACTTC
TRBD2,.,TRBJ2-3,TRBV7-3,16,CASSLTGREWTDTQYF,TGTGCCAGCAGCTTAACCGGGCGGGAGTGGACAGATACGCAGTATTTT
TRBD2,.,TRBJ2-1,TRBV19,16,CASSILLAGAYNEQFF,TGTGCCAGTAGTATACTACTAGCGGGAGCCTACAATGAGCAGTTCTTC
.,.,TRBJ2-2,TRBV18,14,CASSPPGRAGELFF,TGTGCCAGCTCACCACCAGGGCGGGCCGGGGAGCTGTTTTTT
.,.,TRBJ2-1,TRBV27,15,CASSVSVDSYNEQFF,TGTGCCAGCAGTGTTAGCGTTGACTCCTACAATGAGCAGTTCTTC
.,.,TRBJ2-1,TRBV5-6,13,CASSLVSEWKRFF,TGTGCCAGCAGCTTGGTGTCTGAGTGGAAGCGGTTCTTC
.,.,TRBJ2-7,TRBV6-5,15,CASSYSSGSSYEQYF,TGTGCCAGCAGTTACTCTTCAGGAAGCTCCTACGAGCAGTACTTC
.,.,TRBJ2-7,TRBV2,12,CASKEGLYEQYF,TGTGCCAGCAAGGAGGGGCTCTACGAGCAGTACTTC